This T cell receptor beta chain stems from a study of T cells in Graves' hyperthyroidism and ophthalmopathy. The CDR3 regions of TCR beta were amplified from RNA transcripts. An initial round of RT-PCR targeting the TCR CDR3 relied on the HTBI primer set. Using its own MiXCR run on the multiplex PCR reads, TCRdb lists one record per CDR3 protein. The repertoire consists of around 280,000 distinct CDR3 sequences, with roughly 13% occurring once and the leading ten covering 7.9%. This receptor was taken from a woman aged 40-49 years with Graves' hyperthyroidism. The sequencing input was blood.

This CDR3 reads CATSGRGTNYGYTF. The DNA for the CDR3 is TGTGCCACCAGTGGCAGGGGCACTAACTATGGCTACACCTTC. This sequence joins TRBV24-1 and TRBJ1-2, with D possibly matching TRBD1 (6 bases). Trimming removed 5 bases from V and 0 bases from J, with 9 bases in between. The germline V gene encodes CDR1 KGHDR and CDR2 SFDVKD. The CDR3 covers 14 residues.